The 28 T cell receptor beta chains below come from one sample, sequenced in a study of blood T cells in healthy people across ages. Sample-barcoded 5' priming and a J-beta primer mix drove a second PCR of roughly 6 to 12 cycles. TCRdb redid the calling of the 5' RACE reads with MiXCR, one entry per CDR3 protein. In the table there are about 680,000 distinct CDR3 sequences, 45% to 50% of which are singletons. The sequenced sample was blood. The receptors shown here come from an older woman in good health.

This clonotype was picked up a small number of times. This rearrangement joins TRBV20-1 to TRBJ2-5, with 7 bases aligning to TRBD2. J gave up 2 bases and V 3 bases, and 15 bases lay outside the gene matches. The CDR3 totals 17 residues. Germline-derived CDR1 and CDR2 are DFQATT and SNEGSKA (reference sequence). The CDR3 nucleotides read TGCAGTGCTAGGCTCTTTCCCCCGACTAGCAGTCAAGAGACCCAGTACTTC. Translated: CSARLFPPTSSQETQYF.

The chain recombines TRBV5-1 with TRBJ1-1; perhaps TRBD1 as D (5 bases). V gave up 4 bases and J gave up 4 bases, with 20 bases separating them. The CDR3 loop spans 16 amino acids. Germline lookup yields CDR1 SGHRS and CDR2 YFSETQ. The CDR3 loop reads CASSPWSLRRGTEAFF. As DNA, the CDR3 is TGCGCCAGCAGCCCTTGGAGCCTCCGGAGGGGCACTGAAGCTTTCTTT.

The V call is TRBV27, the J call TRBJ2-1; D might be TRBD2 (6 bases). The V gene's germline CDR1 is MNHEY and CDR2 SMNVEV (reference sequence). V was pared by 4 bases and J by 2 bases, with 12 bases between. The CDR3 covers 15 residues. The CDR3 protein is CASSSSGLPYNEQFF. In nucleotides, the CDR3 is TGTGCCAGCAGTTCGAGCGGGTTGCCCTACAATGAGCAGTTCTTC.

The chain has TRBV2 and TRBJ2-1; D is tentatively TRBD1 or TRBD2 (5 bases each). CDR1 and CDR2 (germline): SNHLY, FYNNEI. This CDR3 has 14 amino acids. The V end lost 7 bases, the J end lost 1 base, and 11 bases lay between the germline ends. In nucleotides, the CDR3 is TGTGCCAGCATGAGGGGTATATCCTACAATGAGCAGTTCTTC. It is translated as CASMRGISYNEQFF. Full variable domain (rest looked up from reference TRBV2 and TRBJ2-1): EPEVTQTPSHQVTQMGQEVILRCVPISNHLYFYWYRQILGQKVEFLVSFYNNEISEKSEIFDDQFSVERPDGSNFTLKIRSTKLEDSAMYFCASMRGISYNEQFFGPGTRLTVL.

The rearrangement joins TRBV7-2 to TRBJ2-1; 11 nucleotides agree with TRBD2. Matching the DNA end better, TRBJ2-7 makes the J call doubtful. This CDR3 contains 15 residues. Germline V lookup: CDR1 SGHTA, CDR2 FQGNSA. DNA for the CDR3: TGTGCCAGCAGCCCCACTAGCGGGAGTAGCAATGAGCAGTACTTC. This translates into CASSPTSGSSNEQYF.

The J gene is TRBJ2-7, the V gene TRBV28; D gene unclear. This CDR3 contains 13 residues. The ends were cut back, 8 bases at V and 0 bases at J, with 11 bases in the middle. CDR1 and CDR2 from the germline V gene are MDHEN and SYDVKM. The CDR3 loop reads CASRTTASYEQYF. CDR3 coding DNA: TGTGCCAGCCGAACTACCGCCTCCTACGAGCAGTACTTC.

This clonotype was observed a handful of times. The chain carries TRBV7-9 and TRBJ2-7; tentatively, D is TRBD1 or TRBD2 (5 bases each). Germline assignment: CDR1 SEHNR and CDR2 FQNEAQ (reference sequence). This CDR3 has 15 residues. V lost 7 bases and J 2 bases, leaving 18 bases between the germline ends. CDR3 sequence (DNA): TGTGCCAGCACCCAAGTGGGGGTAGAACCCTACGAGCAGTACTTC. It yields the protein CASTQVGVEPYEQYF.

This clonotype was observed a handful of times. This chain connects TRBV9 to TRBJ2-5, with a weak D call TRBD1 (6 bases). Trimming took 2 bases from V and 1 from J, leaving 9 bases between them. There are 14 residues in the CDR3. Looked up from germline, CDR1 is SGDLS and CDR2 is YYNGEE. CDR3 DNA sequence: TGTGCCAGCAGCGTCTCGGACAGCCAAGAGACCCAGTACTTC. As protein: CASSVSDSQETQYF.

J is TRBJ2-3 and V is TRBV27; no definite D call. Deletions cut 3 bases from V and 10 bases from J, with 14 bases between. CDR3 length: 13 residues. CDR1 is MNHEY, CDR2 SMNVEV, per germline (reference sequence). In DNA, the CDR3 is TGTGCCAGCAGTTTGGCCTTCCAAGACTCGCAGTATTTT. This translates into CASSLAFQDSQYF.

The chain is built from TRBV18 and TRBJ2-2; TRBD1 matches 8 bases. The V gene end was trimmed by 3 bases and the J gene end by 4 bases; junction bases not matched to a gene: 7. The germline CDR1 and CDR2 sequences are KGHSH and LQKENI. The CDR3 has 16 amino acids. CDR3 DNA: TGTGCCAGCTCACCCGGACAGGGTAGAAGCACCGGGGAGCTGTTTTTT. Its translation is CASSPGQGRSTGELFF.

The rearrangement joins TRBV20-1 to TRBJ2-1; D is unclear. Germline CDR1 and CDR2: DFQATT and SNEGSKA (reference sequence). The CDR3 is 14 amino acids. V was trimmed by 6 bases and J by 2 bases, leaving 14 bases between them. The CDR3 coding sequence is TGCAGTGCCAGGATGGGCGGAGCCTACAATGAGCAGTTCTTC. Translating gives CSARMGGAYNEQFF.

The V and J genes are TRBV7-9 and TRBJ2-7; D perhaps matches TRBD1 (6 bases). Germline CDR1 SEHNR, CDR2 FQNEAQ (reference sequence). V lost 11 bases and J 2 bases, leaving 22 bases between the germline ends. The CDR3 totals 15 residues. The DNA of the CDR3 is TGTGCCGTCCGAATAATACAGGGTGGCGCCTACGAGCAGTACTTC. Its protein product is CAVRIIQGGAYEQYF.

V is TRBV10-3 and J is TRBJ2-1; maybe TRBD2 (5 bases). The CDR3 spans 13 residues. Deletions cut 0 bases from V and 13 bases from J, with 13 bases between. Germline values: CDR1 ENHRY, CDR2 SYGVKD. CDR3 in amino acids: CAISESLTSAQFF. DNA of the CDR3: TGTGCCATCAGTGAGTCGCTTACTAGTGCCCAGTTCTTC.

This clonotype was observed a handful of times. The chain is built from TRBV7-2 and TRBJ2-5; TRBD2 matches at 7 bases. This CDR3 contains 15 residues. V shed 3 bases and J 11 bases; nucleotides not matched to a gene: 15. Germline V gives CDR1 SGHTA, CDR2 FQGNSA. Here the CDR3 DNA reads TGTGCCAGCAGCTTGACTAGCCGCCGATACAATGAGCAGTACTTC. Its protein product is CASSLTSRRYNEQYF.

The chain employs TRBV7-3 and TRBJ2-5; possibly TRBD2 for D (6 bases). The germline V gene has CDR1 SGHTA and CDR2 FQGTGA. This CDR3 has 15 amino acids. V lost 2 bases and J 0 bases, leaving 10 bases between the germline ends. The CDR3 nucleotides read TGTGCCAGCAGCTTAGCCGCGGGGAACCAAGAGACCCAGTACTTC. Translating it yields CASSLAAGNQETQYF.

The chain links TRBV12-3 or TRBV12-4 to TRBJ2-7, with D perhaps TRBD1 (6 bases). The CDR3 extends over 15 amino acids. V was cut by 3 bases and J by 5 bases, with 17 bases left in between. CDR3 residues: CASSFSHRDMDEQYF. The CDR3 nucleotides are TGTGCCAGCAGTTTCAGCCACAGGGATATGGACGAGCAGTACTTC.

This clonotype was picked up a small number of times. The chain carries TRBV10-3 and TRBJ2-3; D is perhaps TRBD2 (5 bases). Deletions cut 6 bases from V and 2 bases from J, with 24 bases between. CDR1 ENHRY and CDR2 SYGVKD come from the germline V gene. This CDR3 has 18 residues. CDR3 sequence (DNA): TGTGCCATCAGCGACCCCAAGGGAGTGAGACTGGACACAGATACGCAGTATTTT. Its translation is CAISDPKGVRLDTDTQYF.

This chain links TRBV9 with TRBJ2-1; 9 bases fit TRBD2. Trimming at V came to 5 bases and at J to 10 bases, leaving 4 bases not matched to a gene. CDR1 SGDLS and CDR2 YYNGEE come from the germline V gene. The CDR3 covers 12 residues. For the CDR3, the DNA is TGTGCCAGCAGTCCTAGCGGGATGGAGCAGTTCTTC. It translates to CASSPSGMEQFF.

The chain recombines TRBV20-1 with TRBJ2-1; 8 nucleotides align to TRBD2. The CDR3 is 15 amino acids. The V gene end was trimmed by 2 bases and the J gene end by 6 bases; junction bases not matched to a gene: 9. The germline CDR1 and CDR2 sequences are DFQATT and SNEGSKA (reference sequence). The CDR3 loop is CSARPGTSHSNEQFF. In DNA form, the CDR3 reads TGCAGTGCTAGACCTGGGACTAGTCATTCCAATGAGCAGTTCTTC.

The chain has TRBV7-8 and TRBJ2-7; 12 positions agree with TRBD2. V was pared by 5 bases and J by 12 bases, with 11 bases of the junction left unmatched. The germline gives CDR1 SGHVS, CDR2 FQNEAQ. The CDR3 consists of 14 residues. CDR3 bases: TGTGCCAGCAGCCCGACTAGCGGGAGTGAGACCCGGTACTTC. Its translation is CASSPTSGSETRYF.

This sequence joins TRBV2 and TRBJ1-4; 8 nucleotides match TRBD1. V shed 4 bases, J shed 8 bases, and the junction held 3 bases outside the gene matches. CDR1 is SNHLY, CDR2 FYNNEI, per germline. The CDR3 consists of 13 residues. The CDR3 spells CASSGTGREKLFF. CDR3 nucleotides: TGTGCCAGCAGTGGGACAGGGCGGGAAAAACTGTTTTTT.

This clonotype was seen only a few times. The chain carries TRBV5-1 and TRBJ2-5; D is unclear. CDR3 size: 13 residues. Germline V CDR1 and CDR2: SGHRS, YFSETQ. Deletions cut 4 bases from V and 11 bases from J, with 18 bases between. DNA of the CDR3: TGCGCCAGCAGCGTGGAACCTAGTCATGAGCAGTACTTC. It yields the protein CASSVEPSHEQYF.

This clonotype has only a few counts. The chain is built from TRBV20-1 and TRBJ2-7; tentatively, D is TRBD1 (6 bases). V was shortened by 5 bases and J by 7 bases, with 15 bases between the two germline ends. The CDR3 has 12 amino acids. Per germline, CDR1 DFQATT and CDR2 SNEGSKA (reference sequence). CDR3 coding DNA: TGCAGTGCTCCGGAACAGGGCGCGGAGCAGTACTTC. Translated, it gives CSAPEQGAEQYF.

This clonotype was picked up a small number of times. The J gene is TRBJ2-4, the V gene TRBV12-3 or TRBV12-4; TRBD2 agrees at 7 bases. Trimming at V came to 2 bases and at J to 8 bases, leaving 6 bases not matched to a gene. The CDR3 extends over 14 amino acids. Written as DNA, the CDR3 is TGTGCCAGCAGTTTACTGGGCGGGAGAGACATTCAGTACTTC. This sequence encodes CASSLLGGRDIQYF.

This clonotype was found a few times. The chain couples TRBV12-3 or TRBV12-4 to TRBJ2-4; 9 nucleotides line up with TRBD2. J lost 1 base, V lost 7 bases, and 20 bases had no gene match. The CDR3 runs 20 residues. The DNA for the CDR3 is TGTGCCAGCATTGATGGGGGCCTAGCGGGAAAGTCCCAGGCCAAAAACATTCAGTACTTC. It codes for CASIDGGLAGKSQAKNIQYF.

J is TRBJ2-7 and V is TRBV28; no clear D. Germline assignment: CDR1 MDHEN and CDR2 SYDVKM. The CDR3 totals 14 residues. With 8 bases removed from V and 1 base from J, the gap between germline ends came to 15 bases. CDR3 sequence reads: CASGVLLVSYEQYF. The CDR3 DNA reads TGTGCCAGCGGGGTACTCCTAGTTTCCTACGAGCAGTACTTC.

This chain links TRBV4-2 with TRBJ2-1; the match to TRBD2 covers 8 bases. Germline V gene data show CDR1 as LGHNA and CDR2 as YNFKEQ. V trimming: 4 bases; J trimming: 9 bases; junction bases outside the gene matches: 14. The CDR3 sequence is 16 residues long. The CDR3 nucleotides read TGTGCCAGCAGCCCAACACCGGGACTAGAGATCAGTGAGCAGTTCTTC. The encoded protein is CASSPTPGLEISEQFF.

This clonotype was counted many times. The rearrangement uses TRBV29-1 and TRBJ2-7; D remains ambiguous. The CDR3 runs to 14 residues. The V gene's germline CDR1 is SQVTM and CDR2 ANQGSEA. Trimming shortened V by 4 bases and J by 0 bases, and 13 bases separated the two germline ends. The CDR3 is CSVGGLYGSYEQYF. CDR3 in DNA: TGCAGCGTTGGAGGCCTTTACGGCTCCTACGAGCAGTACTTC.